These T cell receptor beta chains were read from a single sample in a study of blood T cell repertoires in COVID-19. The assay was immunoSEQ multiplex PCR, and TCRdb's table has in-frame clones only and misses some. The data contain roughly 340,000 clones, approximately 89% of them singletons. The sample was PBMCs or T cells enriched from blood (not recorded which). These receptors all stem from a man aged 40-55 years in a cohort exposed to, infected with or recovered from COVID-19 (not recorded which). Each CDR3 is given with its conserved first and last residue. Each record gives: V gene, clone size, D gene, J gene, CDR3 DNA, CDR3 protein. The D gene is left open where the match is weak. For some rows the clone size is stated as once, few or many, or as a class when expanded; others skip it.

>TRBV2|NA|NA|TRBJ2-6
TGTGCCAGCAGTGAATATGAGGGAACGGGGGCCAACGTCCTGACTTTC
CASSEYEGTGANVLTF
>TRBV2|once|TRBD1|TRBJ1-5
TGTGCCAGCAGGGCCGGGACAGCCTTTGGGCCCCAGCATTTT
CASRAGTAFGPQHF
>TRBV5-4|few|TRBD1|TRBJ1-2
TGTGCCAGCAGCGCACAGGGGGCGCGGGGCTACACCTTC
CASSAQGARGYTF
>TRBV6-5|NA|NA|TRBJ2-1
TGTGCCAGCAGGGCCCGGACTAATAACCTTTATGAGCAGTTCTTC
CASRARTNNLYEQFF
>TRBV5-1|NA|TRBD1|TRBJ2-5
TGCGCCAGCAGCTGGGGGGACAGGGGGCGCAAAGAGACCCAGTACTTC
CASSWGDRGRKETQYF
>TRBV28|NA|TRBD2|TRBJ2-1
TGTGCCAGCAGCCCAAGCGGGAGGGCGAACAATGAGCAGTTCTTC
CASSPSGRANNEQFF
>TRBV6-5|once|NA|TRBJ2-7
TGTGCCAGCAGTTACCGCCAGGGCGCGTACGAGCAGTACTTC
CASSYRQGAYEQYF
>TRBV11-2|NA|NA|TRBJ2-2
TGTGCCAGCAGCTTAGTATTGGGCAACGGGGAGCTGTTTTTT
CASSLVLGNGELFF
>TRBV14|NA|TRBD2|TRBJ2-1
TGTGCCAGCAGCCAAGGTTGGGGCGGGAGGGCCGCAGTCTTC
CASSQGWGGRAAVF
>TRBV5-4|NA|TRBD2|TRBJ2-7
TGTGCCAGCAGCTCCCGGGGTAGCGGGAGTTACGAGCAGTACTTC
CASSSRGSGSYEQYF
>TRBV24-1|NA|TRBD1|TRBJ2-1
TGTGCCACCAGTGAACCGGGACAGACAAATGAGCAGTTCTTC
CATSEPGQTNEQFF
>TRBV10-2|NA|TRBD1|TRBJ2-7
TGCGCCAGCAGGGACGCGGGGACAGGGACATACGAGCAGTACTTC
CASRDAGTGTYEQYF
>TRBV6-1|NA|TRBD1|TRBJ1-6
TGTGCCAGCAGTGAAGTACCCTTTATACCGGGACAGGGAAGGAATTCACCCCTCCACTTT
CASSEVPFIPGQGRNSPLHF
>TRBV11-2|NA|NA|TRBJ1-2
TGTGCCAGCAGCTCCCGTCGGGTGAACTATGGCTACACCTTC
CASSSRRVNYGYTF
>TRBV21-1|NA|NA|TRBJ1-2
TGTGCCAGCAGCAAAGAGCGGGGGGCGAACTATGGCTACACCTTC
CASSKERGANYGYTF
>TRBV5-8|NA|NA|TRBJ1-3
TGTGCCAGCAGCTTACGACAGCCTGGAAACACCATATATTTT
CASSLRQPGNTIYF
>TRBV2|NA|NA|TRBJ2-5
TGTGCCAGCAGTGGTCGTCCTTACCAAGAGACCCAGTACTTC
CASSGRPYQETQYF
>TRBV14|few|NA|TRBJ2-6
TGTGCCAGCAGCCCATGGACCGGGAAAACTGGGGCCAACGTCCTGACTTTC
CASSPWTGKTGANVLTF
>TRBV6-5|NA|TRBD1|TRBJ2-7
TGTGCCAGCGCGTGGGGACAGAGCTCCTACGAGCAGTACTTC
CASAWGQSSYEQYF
>TRBV30|NA|TRBD1|TRBJ1-6
TGTGCCTCCGGGACAGGGCTAGGGTCACCCCTCCACTTT
CASGTGLGSPLHF
>TRBV7-2|NA|NA|TRBJ2-5
TGTGCCAGCAGCTTAGCCTTAGGGGCAGCTCAACGAGAGACCCAGTACTTC
CASSLALGAAQRETQYF
>TRBV15|NA|TRBD2|TRBJ2-3
TGTGCCACCAGCAGAGTCCTAGCGGGAGAGGGGTCAGATACGCAGTATTTT
CATSRVLAGEGSDTQYF
>TRBV2|NA|NA|TRBJ2-1
TGTGCCAGCAGTGTCGACTATGAGCAGTTCTTC
CASSVDYEQFF
>TRBV28|NA|TRBD1|TRBJ1-2
TGTGCCAGCAGACCAGCCAGGGGGCAAGGCTATGGCTACACCTTC
CASRPARGQGYGYTF
>TRBV5-1|NA|NA|TRBJ2-3
TGCGCCAGCAGCTTGAATGCGGGCACAGATACGCAGTATTTT
CASSLNAGTDTQYF
>TRBV18|NA|NA|TRBJ1-1
TGTGCCAGCTCACCGTCAGGGATGACTGAAGCTTTCTTT
CASSPSGMTEAFF
>TRBV2|NA|TRBD2|TRBJ2-5
TGTGCCAGCAGTGAAGGACTAGCGGGAGGGCCTAGGGAGACCCAGTACTTC
CASSEGLAGGPRETQYF
>TRBV6-6|NA|NA|TRBJ1-1
TGTGCCAGCAGTCCGCAGACGGGGAACACTGAAGCTTTCTTT
CASSPQTGNTEAFF
>TRBV6-4|NA|NA|TRBJ2-1
TGTGCCAGCAGTGAGGGGCCGGAGAATGAGCAGTTCTTC
CASSEGPENEQFF
>TRBV2|once|NA|TRBJ2-6
TGTGCCAGCAGGAGACTGAGCTCTGGGGCCAACGTCCTGACTTTC
CASRRLSSGANVLTF
>TRBV6-5|NA|TRBD1|TRBJ1-2
TGTGCCAGCAGCGACAGGGTACATGGCTACACCTTC
CASSDRVHGYTF
>TRBV27|NA|NA|TRBJ2-7
TGTGCCAGCAGTTTTAAGGGACAAGAGTACGAGCAGTACTTC
CASSFKGQEYEQYF
>TRBV19|NA|NA|TRBJ2-5
TGTGCCAGTAGTATCTATCACGGGGAGACCCAGTACTTC
CASSIYHGETQYF
>TRBV6-5|NA|TRBD2|TRBJ2-7
TGTGCCAGCCGGACGCGGACTAGCGGGAGAAGCGAGCAGTACTTC
CASRTRTSGRSEQYF
>TRBV19|NA|NA|TRBJ2-6
TGTGCCAGTAGTATCTCTCGGGCTGGGGCCAACGTCCTGACTTTC
CASSISRAGANVLTF
>TRBV27|NA|NA|TRBJ2-7
TGTGCCAGCAGTCCTTTCGGGGCCTACGAGCAGTACTTC
CASSPFGAYEQYF
>TRBV7-2|NA|TRBD1|TRBJ1-1
TGTGCCAGCAGCCCAAGACAGGGGTTGAACACTGAAGCTTTCTTT
CASSPRQGLNTEAFF
>TRBV1|NA|NA|TRBJ2-3
TGCACCAGCAGCCACTCCTCTAGCGGGAGTAGCACAGATACGCAGTATTTT
CTSSHSSSGSSTDTQYF
>TRBV5-3|NA|TRBD2|TRBJ2-7
TGTGCCAGAAGCTTGGGGGGGGGAGGGCCCTACTACGAGCAGTACTTC
CARSLGGGGPYYEQYF
>TRBV3-1/TRBV3-2|NA|TRBD2|TRBJ2-4
TGTGCCAGCAGCCAAGATAGCCTAGCGGGAGGGCCGGTCAAAAACATTCAGTACTTC
CASSQDSLAGGPVKNIQYF
>TRBV30|NA|TRBD1|TRBJ2-7
TGTGCCTGGAGTCCGGGACAGTACGAGCAGTACTTC
CAWSPGQYEQYF
>TRBV9|NA|NA|TRBJ2-2
TGTGCCAGCAGCGTAGTCGGGACACCTAACACCGGGGAGCTGTTTTTT
CASSVVGTPNTGELFF
>TRBV27|NA|NA|TRBJ1-6
TGTGCCAGCAGTCTTGGAGGGACCGCCCGATCACCCCTCCACTTT
CASSLGGTARSPLHF
>TRBV7-2|NA|TRBD1|TRBJ1-1
TGTGCCAGCAGCTTTGGACAGGGAACTGAAGCTTTCTTT
CASSFGQGTEAFF
>TRBV25-1|NA|NA|TRBJ2-3
TGTGCCAGCAGTGACCAGGGTGCAGATACGCAGTATTTT
CASSDQGADTQYF
>TRBV10-3|NA|NA|TRBJ1-3
TGTGCCATCCAGGGGACTGGAAACACCATATATTTT
CAIQGTGNTIYF
>TRBV5-1|NA|NA|TRBJ2-7
TGCGCCAGCAGCTTGGAGGGGGAGAGGGTCTACGAGCAGTACTTC
CASSLEGERVYEQYF
>TRBV5-1|NA|NA|TRBJ1-2
TGCGCCAGCAGCTCGGGAGCCGCGAACTATGGCTACACCTTC
CASSSGAANYGYTF
>TRBV14|NA|TRBD2|TRBJ2-1
TGTGCCAGCAGCCTCCGACTAGCGGTCTCCTACAATGAGCAGTTCTTC
CASSLRLAVSYNEQFF
>TRBV18|NA|TRBD1|TRBJ1-5
TGTGCCAGCTCACGGTCGGGACAGGGGGCCGGTCAGCCCCAGCATTTT
CASSRSGQGAGQPQHF
>TRBV4-1|NA|NA|TRBJ2-1
TGCGCCAGCAGCCAACTTAGCGGAGGGAGCTCCTACAATGAGCAGTTCTTC
CASSQLSGGSSYNEQFF
>TRBV2|NA|NA|TRBJ1-4
TGTGCCAGCAGTGAAGGGCTAGGGCGGACGGGGAATGAAAAACTGTTTTTT
CASSEGLGRTGNEKLFF